A selection of T cell receptor beta chains follows, all from one sample in a study of post-analysis software for immune sequencing data. A single record per CDR3 protein comes from TCRdb applying MiXCR to the PCR reads. The repertoire holds about 820,000 distinct CDR3 sequences, 53% seen once, with 4% to 5.5% in the top ten. Material: blood. The source is a girl between 10 and 17 years old with multiple sclerosis. Both conserved end residues are part of each CDR3. A D gene is named only where the DNA matches it firmly. The size field is filled for only some rows; it gives once, few, many or a size class.

TRBJ2-1	NA	TRBV5-8	NA	CASRERSRGRRMSNEQFF	TGTGCCAGCAGGGAGCGCTCCAGGGGACGGCGTATGTCCAATGAGCAGTTCTTC
TRBJ2-7	few	TRBV9	TRBD2	CASSVGAGLPPYEQYF	TGTGCCAGCAGCGTAGGGGCGGGACTACCCCCCTACGAGCAGTACTTC
TRBJ2-1	NA	TRBV7-8	NA	CASSSAYKYNEQFF	TGTGCCAGCAGCTCCGCCTATAAATACAATGAGCAGTTCTTC
TRBJ2-3	NA	TRBV9	NA	CASSGGSDTQLSTDTQYF	TGTGCCAGCAGCGGTGGCTCGGACACCCAGTTATCCACAGATACGCAGTATTTT
TRBJ2-1	few	TRBV6-5	NA	CASSYLRQASSYNEQFF	TGTGCCAGCAGTTACCTACGACAGGCTAGCTCCTACAATGAGCAGTTCTTC
TRBJ2-7	NA	TRBV7-9	TRBD2	CASSFSGRNRSYEQYF	TGTGCCAGCAGCTTCAGCGGGAGGAACCGATCCTACGAGCAGTACTTC
TRBJ1-1	NA	TRBV6-1	NA	CASILGVTEAFF	TGTGCCAGCATCTTAGGGGTCACTGAAGCTTTCTTT
TRBJ2-5	NA	TRBV9	NA	CASSVDQETQYF	TGTGCCAGCAGCGTAGATCAGGAGACCCAGTACTTC
TRBJ2-7	many	TRBV9	TRBD2	CASNPAGKGEQYF	TGTGCCAGCAACCCAGCGGGGAAGGGCGAGCAGTACTTC
TRBJ2-5	few	TRBV29-1	TRBD1	CSVDGTGGAETQYF	TGCAGCGTTGACGGGACAGGGGGCGCCGAGACCCAGTACTTC
TRBJ1-5	NA	TRBV29-1	NA	CSVGTMSNQPQHF	TGCAGCGTTGGGACAATGAGCAATCAGCCCCAGCATTTT
TRBJ2-7	NA	TRBV14	NA	CASSVHRSPYEQYF	TGTGCCAGCAGCGTCCACAGGTCGCCCTACGAGCAGTACTTC
TRBJ2-3	NA	TRBV7-2	NA	CASSFDFLSGSTDTQYF	TGTGCCAGCAGCTTCGATTTCCTGAGCGGAAGCACAGATACGCAGTATTTT
TRBJ2-7	NA	TRBV20-1	TRBD2	CSALTSGGAQEQYF	TGCAGTGCCCTCACTAGCGGGGGGGCGCAGGAGCAGTACTTC
TRBJ2-3	NA	TRBV5-1	TRBD2	CASYSGRATDTQYF	TGCGCCAGCTATAGCGGGAGGGCCACAGATACGCAGTATTTT
TRBJ2-1	few	TRBV28	NA	CASSLIRNYNEQFF	TGTGCCAGCAGTTTAATTCGGAATTACAATGAGCAGTTCTTC
TRBJ2-1	once	TRBV12-3/TRBV12-4	TRBD1	CASSLGQGAMEQFF	TGTGCCAGCAGTTTAGGACAGGGGGCTATGGAGCAGTTCTTC
TRBJ1-2	NA	TRBV7-8	TRBD1	CASSLRTGLVTF	TGTGCCAGCAGCCTGAGGACAGGTCTGGTCACCTTC
TRBJ2-7	few	TRBV9	TRBD1	CASSVGTGRSYEQYF	TGTGCCAGCAGCGTAGGGACAGGGAGAAGCTACGAGCAGTACTTC
TRBJ1-1	few	TRBV4-2	TRBD1	CASSQSGTGDFNTEAFF	TGTGCCAGCAGCCAATCCGGGACAGGGGATTTTAACACTGAAGCTTTCTTT
TRBJ2-4	few	TRBV5-1	NA	CASNPEGMGNIQYF	TGCGCCAGCAACCCGGAGGGTATGGGAAACATTCAGTACTTC
TRBJ2-2	NA	TRBV6-1	TRBD1	CASSANPGGGTGELFF	TGTGCCAGCAGTGCTAACCCAGGGGGCGGCACCGGGGAGCTGTTTTTT
TRBJ2-5	NA	TRBV4-1	NA	CASSPGTTQYF	TGCGCCAGCAGCCCGGGGACAACCCAGTACTTC
TRBJ1-5	NA	TRBV27	NA	CASREERNQPQHF	TGTGCCAGCAGAGAGGAGCGCAATCAGCCCCAGCATTTT
TRBJ1-5	NA	TRBV5-1	NA	CASSKKGVNRGNQPQHF	TGCGCCAGCAGCAAAAAGGGGGTGAATCGGGGCAATCAGCCCCAGCATTTT
TRBJ2-5	NA	TRBV12-5	TRBD1	CASGWKTGGAETQYF	TGTGCTAGTGGTTGGAAGACAGGGGGCGCGGAGACCCAGTACTTC
TRBJ2-7	NA	TRBV12-3/TRBV12-4	TRBD2	CASSAGTSAYEQYF	TGTGCCAGCAGCGCTGGGACTAGTGCCTACGAGCAGTACTTC
TRBJ2-2	NA	TRBV20-1	NA	CSARAPSVPNTGELFF	TGCAGTGCTAGGGCCCCCTCGGTACCGAACACCGGGGAGCTGTTTTTT
TRBJ1-2	NA	TRBV7-2	NA	CASSLAEGPYGYTF	TGTGCCAGCAGCTTGGCGGAAGGTCCCTATGGCTACACCTTC
TRBJ1-6	NA	TRBV14	NA	CASSQVPGAWNSPLHF	TGTGCCAGCAGCCAAGTTCCGGGGGCGTGGAATTCACCCCTCCACTTT
TRBJ2-5	NA	TRBV20-1	NA	CSAVKETQYF	TGCAGTGCTGTAAAAGAGACCCAGTACTTC
TRBJ1-2	NA	TRBV25-1	NA	CASSEPGTANGYTF	TGTGCCAGCAGTGAGCCCGGGACGGCGAATGGCTACACCTTC
TRBJ2-1	few	TRBV29-1	TRBD2	CSVGRRTSGTRNNEQFF	TGCAGCGTTGGCCGGCGGACTAGCGGGACCCGTAACAATGAGCAGTTCTTC
TRBJ2-1	few	TRBV6-6	NA	CASRQSRLGSYNEQFF	TGTGCCAGCAGACAGTCCCGACTCGGCTCCTACAATGAGCAGTTCTTC
TRBJ2-4	NA	TRBV29-1	NA	CSVEGGARHPSQKNIQYF	TGCAGCGTTGAAGGGGGGGCGAGACATCCGTCCCAAAAAAACATTCAGTACTTC
TRBJ2-3	few	TRBV6-6	TRBD1	CASSGQGNWGTDTQYF	TGTGCCAGCAGTGGACAGGGTAACTGGGGCACAGATACGCAGTATTTT
TRBJ1-5	few	TRBV6-5	NA	CASSRDFSNQPQHF	TGTGCCAGCAGCCGGGACTTTAGCAATCAGCCCCAGCATTTT
TRBJ2-7	NA	TRBV10-3	NA	CAITRSGRGTDEQYF	TGTGCCATCACCAGATCAGGACGGGGCACGGACGAGCAGTACTTC
TRBJ2-5	NA	TRBV7-9	TRBD2	CASSLLASGGQETQYF	TGTGCCAGCAGCTTATTGGCTAGCGGGGGACAAGAGACCCAGTACTTC
TRBJ2-7	few	TRBV13	NA	CASTRSGLNSYEQYF	TGTGCCAGCACTCGAAGTGGGCTAAACTCCTACGAGCAGTACTTC
TRBJ2-7	NA	TRBV5-1	TRBD2	CASSPGLAGGPSYEQYF	TGCGCCAGCAGTCCGGGTCTAGCGGGAGGGCCTTCCTACGAGCAGTACTTC
TRBJ2-7	NA	TRBV30	TRBD2	CAWISGLPPYEQYF	TGTGCCTGGATATCGGGACTACCCCCCTACGAGCAGTACTTC
TRBJ2-7	few	TRBV29-1	NA	CSVVDGWQYF	TGCAGCGTGGTCGACGGCTGGCAGTACTTC
TRBJ1-5	few	TRBV7-9	TRBD1	CASSPGQNQPQHF	TGCGCCAGCAGCCCGGGACAGAATCAGCCCCAGCATTTT
TRBJ2-5	NA	TRBV11-2	TRBD2	CASSSRTSGRPLQETQYF	TGTGCCAGCAGCTCTCGGACTAGCGGGAGGCCCTTACAAGAGACCCAGTACTTC
TRBJ2-7	few	TRBV7-9	NA	CASSLGLPQEQYF	TGTGCCAGCAGCCTGGGACTCCCGCAGGAGCAGTACTTC
TRBJ2-7	few	TRBV12-3/TRBV12-4	TRBD2	CASRETSGGAYEQYF	TGTGCCAGCAGGGAGACTAGCGGGGGAGCCTACGAGCAGTACTTC
TRBJ2-5	few	TRBV12-3/TRBV12-4	TRBD1	CASSLVGQGAYQETQYF	TGTGCCAGCAGTTTAGTGGGACAGGGAGCGTACCAAGAGACCCAGTACTTC